This T cell receptor beta chain stems from a study of cytomegalovirus exposure and HLA in healthy donors (dated by TCRdb to 2016 to 2017). In terms of the full investigation: According to an earlier analysis of several hundred of the donors, some 180 million T cells yielded some 110 million unique TCR beta sequences and 276 Gb of sequence data. An early release covering just under 650 HLA-typed donors comprised about 290 gigabases of sequencing data and some 79 million unique TCR sequences. The genetic ancestry cluster associated with self-reported Caucasian donors included over 65% of the approximately 430 genotyped donors. The study aimed to test whether cataloging public T cell receptors could reveal signatures of past pathogen exposure. The study used immunosequencing to profile the T cell repertoires of some 600 subjects and linked those repertoires to cytomegalovirus serostatus. Besides the first cohort of roughly 660 subjects, a separate validation cohort made up of roughly 130 different subjects was used. High-throughput TCR immunosequencing, statistical association of individual TCRs with disease status, and machine learning were combined to predict cytomegalovirus infection status. To study patterns of TCR occurrence, a later analysis re-analyzed previously published TCR beta repertoires from several hundred donors and added high-resolution HLA genotyping. Rather than using new phenotypic data, the later analysis identified candidate immune exposures from TCR beta sequences and from how often those sequences occurred across donors. In an earlier analysis of 587 of the donors, high-throughput TCR beta sequencing was used to judge whether each TCR beta V gene segment behaved as functional or pseudogenic. Alongside the repertoire data, information on donor age, sex, ethnicity and CMV serostatus was compiled. In a later genetic analysis, genome-wide SNP genotypes for about 55% of the 666 donors were used, and that subset was treated as a discovery cohort. Every discovery cohort repertoire had been produced on one sequencing platform. HLA typing included class I and class II loci at four-digit resolution. The number of typed donors differed by locus: about 620-630 for A, B, C, DRB1 and DQB1; approximately 520 for DQA1; some 610 for DPA1; and around 470 for DPB1. Four or five DR-DQ haplotypes were handled as single units for association and clustering because linkage in the cohort was strong. On average, roughly 240,000 unique TCR beta nucleotide sequences were sequenced per donor among a few hundred genotyped donors of the cohort, with roughly 18% of those sequences being non-productive. Overall results and qualifications from the work: The authors suggested that the approach could potentially be extended to other disease states and immunological phenotypes. The sequencing pipeline was judged likely to have produced a cluster of highly shared sequence variants as a technical artifact. Only TCR beta chains were sequenced in this cohort, and the absence of alpha or paired-chain data limited detectable features. A few of the identified cytomegalovirus-associated TCR beta chains were confirmed in vitro to be specific for cytomegalovirus antigens. In a later analysis, the rate of TCR association differed among HLA loci, with DRB1 alleles having the most associated TCRs and HLA-C alleles having the fewest. A later analysis associated roughly 17,000 TCR beta sequences with specific HLA alleles at a false discovery rate of 0.05. When HLA alleles, especially DR and DQ, strongly co-occurred, attributing TCR associations to individual alleles was difficult. For the cohort, immune exposure information was limited to CMV serostatus. A further reported finding was that TCR beta sequences accurately predicted the HLA-A and HLA-B alleles for most subjects in the first cohort. In the study, around 160 TCR beta chains were listed as associated with cytomegalovirus. V-gene and J-gene trimming of TCR beta chains was associated with a missense DCLRE1C variant in a later genetic analysis, and the association was replicated in an independent cohort. Presence/absence analyses assumed roughly uniform sequencing depth across donors, an assumption that may not hold. Cytomegalovirus status was reported to be diagnosed by the classifier with high specificity and sensitivity in both the original and validation cohorts. HLA typing was unavailable for some donors at each locus, so association tests used only the typed subset. Correlated functional status among segregating V segments might reflect linkage disequilibrium, but an unknown experimental factor could not be ruled out. A later analysis reported that several top co-occurrence clusters appeared linked to parvovirus B19, influenza, CMV and Epstein-Barr virus. Because counts were too low, approximately 18 rarely observed V segments, including chromosome 9 orphons, were excluded from the earlier analysis of some 540 of the donors. The 87-base-pair reads could not distinguish some IMGT-functional V segments, including TRBV6-2 and TRBV6-3, so those segments were excluded. Broadly in line with IMGT annotations, most TCR beta V segments showed up in productive rearrangements about 87% or about 30% of the time in an earlier analysis of 450 to 600 of the donors. Most TCR sequences were observed very rarely across donors, whereas some public TCRs were present in many individuals. According to a later genetic analysis, donors in an Asian-associated ancestry cluster had fewer N-insertions in productive TCRs than the approximately 650-donor mean. According to a later analysis, most CMV-associated TCR beta chains appeared to be HLA-restricted, and the HLA associations seemed to be driven largely by CMV exposure. In a later analysis, HLA-associated TCR beta chains were found to be more clonally expanded and to have lower generation probabilities than equally common non-associated chains.

Receptors were amplified or captured by the immunoSEQ multiplex PCR assay. A mixture of 60 forward primers for TCR Vbeta segments and 13 reverse primers for TCR Jbeta segments was used in the multiplex PCR. The CDR3 region of rearranged TCR beta genes was amplified from genomic DNA by a multiplex PCR assay. On the Illumina HiSeq System, the amplified TCR beta libraries were sequenced as 87-base-pair reads. The original methods were these. A later analysis counted tens of millions of unique TCR beta chains across the 550 to 800 repertoires, and 9.5 million to 11 million of these chains were shared by at least two donors. Raw reads were error-corrected and collapsed into unique sequences by a nearest-neighbor algorithm in which closely related sequences were merged to remove PCR and sequencing errors. To assign V, D and J gene segments, CDR3 sequences were aligned to IMGT reference sequences. Each retained sequence needed at least a six-nucleotide match to both a V gene segment and a J gene segment. Rearrangements were called productive when the CDR3 lacked stop codons and stayed in frame with V and J; all others were non-productive. Following IMGT convention, CDR3 was defined as the stretch from the second conserved V-encoded cysteine to the conserved J-encoded phenylalanine. The earlier analysis of fewer than 700 of the donors excluded sequences that lacked an unambiguous match to a single V gene segment. An earlier analysis of fewer than 750 of the donors classified V segments as functional when productive rearrangements were above 56.7% and as segregating when the standard deviation between donors was above 5%. A statistical classification framework was built to diagnose cytomegalovirus status from the catalog of TCR beta chain sequences. In a later analysis, TCR nucleotide sequences were compared against IMGT/GENE-DB human TR gene sequences so that V and J genes could be assigned. A later analysis assigned CDR3 sequences and most-parsimonious VDJ recombination scenarios with the TCRdist pipeline. In a later analysis, each TCR beta chain was defined by its CDR3 amino acid sequence together with its V-gene family, and reads without a unique V-gene family were excluded. In a later analysis, fewer than 600 highly shared, low-generation-probability nucleotide sequences were removed to address suspected cross-contamination and a sequencing artifact. In a later analysis, a clonal expansion index for each public chain was calculated from normalized within-repertoire ranks of inferred template counts. A later analysis computed generation probabilities with a VDJ recombination model fitted to out-of-frame rearrangements, and checked the results against IGoR. Hypergeometric tests were used in a later analysis to score TCR-TCR, TCR-HLA and TCR-CMV co-occurrence, with a repertoire-size bias correction applied to the TCR pairs. In a later analysis, false discovery rates were estimated by permuting HLA or CMV assignments 20 times. In a later analysis, co-occurring TCRs were grouped using DBSCAN, and TCRdist sequence similarity was added for clustering within HLA-allele-positive subsets. Co-occurrence clustering excluded repertoires with fewer than 30,000 or more than 120,000 public chains, plus five with anomalous nucleotide sharing. This immuneACCESS table, as held by TCRdb, lists in-frame sequences with V and J called but not all clones. Of the missing ones, under half trace to an unresolved V gene in checked studies; the others have no known cause. That table is the source of V, J and clone size, and D and trimming were worked out from the DNA. The sample data list around 120,000 clones, and 80% of these were observed just once. The ten largest clones represent around 9.5% of the sample.

According to the germline V gene, CDR1 reads MNHEY and CDR2 reads SVGAGI. The CDR3 runs 15 residues from the cysteine to the phenylalanine. The retained sequence is limited to the CDR3, 45 bases, with the frame set at the first base. Compared with germline, V lacks 5 bases and J lacks 2 bases; bases without a gene match: 4. The cohort was made up of roughly 670 healthy bone marrow donors. All cohort members were sampled while nominally healthy, although unrecorded immune exposures were likely present. The donor was CMV seropositive and was included in the group of around 300 seropositive cohort members. A peripheral blood sample was provided by each donor, and peripheral blood mononuclear cells were used for TCR beta sequencing. The Qiagen DNeasy Blood Extraction Kit was used to extract genomic DNA from the blood cell samples. Regarding this clone: The clone's antigen remains unknown. No qualities accompany the bases; no much larger clone lies one base away.

The receptor's source is a female donor in good health and CMV-seropositive. The rearranged chain carries TRBV6-5 and TRBJ2-2, and 8 junction bases match TRBD1. Sequenced input: PBMCs. In nucleotides, the sequence is TGTGCCAGCAGTCGACAGGGGCCTAACACCGGGGAGCTGTTTTTT. It translates as CASSRQGPNTGELFF.